The clone carrying this T cell receptor beta chain was counted once. CDR3 length: 16 residues. CDR1 LGHDT and CDR2 YNNKEL come from the germline V gene (reference sequence). V lost 0 bases and J 4 bases, leaving 15 bases between the germline ends. As for treatment: about 20 received Ad26.COV2.S at low or high dose, single or two shots; roughly five received placebo; per-sample allocation not given. Collection of the samples took place on day 63 after the first injection of vaccine or placebo. The data are from a study of Ad26.COV2.S vaccination and SARS-CoV-2 variants. The protocol was immunoSEQ multiplex PCR, while the TCRdb copy is restricted to in-frame clones and leaves out a portion. The sample yields around 400,000 clones, approximately 91% seen once.

The sample in question was peripheral blood, obtained in a trial of Ad26.COV2.S vaccine versus placebo. The chain employs TRBV3-1 (or the pseudogene TRBV3-2) and TRBJ2-5, with D maybe TRBD1 (7 bases). The receptor was isolated from a person between 18 and 60 years old who received the Ad26.COV2.S COVID-19 vaccine or a placebo. The CDR3 coding sequence is TGTGCCAGCAGCCAAGACCCAGGGGGGTATGGAGAGACCCAGTACTTC. Amino acid sequence: CASSQDPGGYGETQYF.